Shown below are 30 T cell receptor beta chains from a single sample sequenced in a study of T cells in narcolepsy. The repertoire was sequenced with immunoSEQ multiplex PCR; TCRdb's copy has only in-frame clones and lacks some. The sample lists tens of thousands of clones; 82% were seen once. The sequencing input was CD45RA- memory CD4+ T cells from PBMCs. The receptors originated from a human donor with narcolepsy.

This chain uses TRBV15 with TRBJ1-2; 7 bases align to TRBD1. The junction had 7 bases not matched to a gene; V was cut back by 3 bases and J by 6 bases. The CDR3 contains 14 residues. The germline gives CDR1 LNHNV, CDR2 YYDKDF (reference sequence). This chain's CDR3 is CATSRPTGRDGYTF. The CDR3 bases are TGTGCCACCAGCAGGCCGACAGGGAGGGATGGCTACACCTTC.

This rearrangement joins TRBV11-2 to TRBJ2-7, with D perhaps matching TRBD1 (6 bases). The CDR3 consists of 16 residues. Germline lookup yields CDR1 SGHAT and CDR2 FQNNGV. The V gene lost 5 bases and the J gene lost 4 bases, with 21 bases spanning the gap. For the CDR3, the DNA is TGTGCCAGCAGCCAGGGGAAGGGGCCCGGGCCTTACGAGCAGTACTTC. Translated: CASSQGKGPGPYEQYF.

Here the CDR3 reads CASIEVARDGYTF. In DNA form, the CDR3 reads TGTGCCAGCATAGAAGTGGCGCGTGATGGCTACACCTTC. The chain is built from TRBV6-1 and TRBJ1-2; D remains ambiguous. The V end was cut by 7 bases, the J end by 6 bases, with 15 bases between. Germline V gene data show CDR1 as MNHNS and CDR2 as SASEGT. The CDR3 has 13 amino acids.

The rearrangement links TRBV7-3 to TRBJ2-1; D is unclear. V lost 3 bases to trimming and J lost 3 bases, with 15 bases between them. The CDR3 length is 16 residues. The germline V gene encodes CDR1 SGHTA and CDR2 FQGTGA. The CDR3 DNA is TGTGCCAGCAGCTTGAGACAATCTACCCTCTACAATGAGCAGTTCTTC. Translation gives CASSLRQSTLYNEQFF.

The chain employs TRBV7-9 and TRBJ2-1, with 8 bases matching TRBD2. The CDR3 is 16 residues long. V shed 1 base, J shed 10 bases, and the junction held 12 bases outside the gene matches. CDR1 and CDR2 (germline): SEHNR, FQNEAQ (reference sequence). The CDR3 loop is CASSLGGGPFSYEQFF. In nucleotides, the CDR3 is TGTGCCAGCAGCTTAGGCGGGGGGCCCTTCTCCTACGAGCAGTTCTTC. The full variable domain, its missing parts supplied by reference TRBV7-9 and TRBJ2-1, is DTGVSQNPRHKITKRGQNVTFRCDPISEHNRLYWYRQTLGQGPEFLTYFQNEAQLEKSRLLSDRFSAERPKGSFSTLEIQRTEQGDSAMYLCASSLGGGPFSYEQFFGPGTRLTVL.

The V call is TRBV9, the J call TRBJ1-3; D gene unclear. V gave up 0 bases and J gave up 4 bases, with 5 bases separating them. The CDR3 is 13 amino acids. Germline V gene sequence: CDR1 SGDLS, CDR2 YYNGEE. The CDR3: CASSVAPGNTIYF. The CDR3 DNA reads TGTGCCAGCAGCGTAGCCCCCGGAAACACCATATATTTT.

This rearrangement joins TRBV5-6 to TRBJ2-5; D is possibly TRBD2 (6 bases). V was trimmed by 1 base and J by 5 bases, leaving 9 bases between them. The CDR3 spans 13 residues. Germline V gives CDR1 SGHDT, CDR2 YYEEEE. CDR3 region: CASSLPTSETQYF. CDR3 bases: TGTGCCAGCAGCTTGCCGACTAGTGAGACCCAGTACTTC.

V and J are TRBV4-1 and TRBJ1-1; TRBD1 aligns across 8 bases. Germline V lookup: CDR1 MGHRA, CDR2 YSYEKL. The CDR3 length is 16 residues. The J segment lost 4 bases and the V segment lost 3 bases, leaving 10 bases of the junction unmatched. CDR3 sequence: CASSQEDRAGGTEAFF. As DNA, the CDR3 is TGCGCCAGCAGCCAGGAGGACAGGGCGGGGGGCACTGAAGCTTTCTTT.

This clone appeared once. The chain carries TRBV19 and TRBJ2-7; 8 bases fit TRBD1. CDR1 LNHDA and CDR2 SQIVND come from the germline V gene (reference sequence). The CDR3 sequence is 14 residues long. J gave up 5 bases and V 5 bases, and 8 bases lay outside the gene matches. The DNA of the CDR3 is TGTGCCAGTAGTTCTCGACAGGGGCGGAACGAGCAGTACTTC. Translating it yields CASSSRQGRNEQYF.

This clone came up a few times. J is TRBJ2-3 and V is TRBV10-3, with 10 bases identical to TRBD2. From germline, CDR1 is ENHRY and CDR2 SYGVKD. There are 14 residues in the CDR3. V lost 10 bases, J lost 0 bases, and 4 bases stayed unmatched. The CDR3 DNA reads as TGTGCCACCGGACTAGCGGATAGCACAGATACGCAGTATTTT. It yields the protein CATGLADSTDTQYF.

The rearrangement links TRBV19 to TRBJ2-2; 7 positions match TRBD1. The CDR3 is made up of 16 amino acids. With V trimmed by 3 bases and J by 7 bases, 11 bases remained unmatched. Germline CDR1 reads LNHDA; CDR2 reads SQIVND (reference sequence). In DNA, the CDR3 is TGTGCCAGTAGTATCGGACAGGTGCATATGGGCGGGGAGCTGTTTTTT. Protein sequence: CASSIGQVHMGGELFF.

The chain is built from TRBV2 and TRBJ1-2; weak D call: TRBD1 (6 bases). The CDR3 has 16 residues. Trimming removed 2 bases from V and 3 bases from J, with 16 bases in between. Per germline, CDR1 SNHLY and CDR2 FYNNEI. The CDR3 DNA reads TGTGCCAGCAGTGAATACAGCGGAACAGGGCACTATGGCTACACCTTC. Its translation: CASSEYSGTGHYGYTF.

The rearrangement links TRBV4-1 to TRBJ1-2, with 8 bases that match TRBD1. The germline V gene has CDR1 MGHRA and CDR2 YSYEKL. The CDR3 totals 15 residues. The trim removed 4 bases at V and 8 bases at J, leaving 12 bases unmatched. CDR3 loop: CASSPDRDRSDGYTF. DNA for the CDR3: TGCGCCAGCAGCCCGGACAGGGATCGCTCAGACGGCTACACCTTC.

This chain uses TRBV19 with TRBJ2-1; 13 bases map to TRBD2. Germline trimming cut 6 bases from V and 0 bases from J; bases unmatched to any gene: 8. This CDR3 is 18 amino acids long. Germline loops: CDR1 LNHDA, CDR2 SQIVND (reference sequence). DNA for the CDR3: TGTGCCAGTAGGGCCGGGACTAGCGGGACGAGCTCCTACAATGAGCAGTTCTTC. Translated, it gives CASRAGTSGTSSYNEQFF.

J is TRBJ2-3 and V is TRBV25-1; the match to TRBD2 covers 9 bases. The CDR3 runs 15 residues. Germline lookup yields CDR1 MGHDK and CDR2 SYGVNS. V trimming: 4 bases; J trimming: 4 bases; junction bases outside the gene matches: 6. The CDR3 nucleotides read TGTGCCAGCAGTGTAGGGCGGGGGGGACCAGATACGCAGTATTTT. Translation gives CASSVGRGGPDTQYF.

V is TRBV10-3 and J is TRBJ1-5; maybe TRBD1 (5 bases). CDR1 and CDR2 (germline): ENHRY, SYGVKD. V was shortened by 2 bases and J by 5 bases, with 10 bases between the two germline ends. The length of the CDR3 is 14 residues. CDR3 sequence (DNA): TGTGCCATCAGTGAGGTCAGGGCGGATCAGCCCCAGCATTTT. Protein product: CAISEVRADQPQHF.

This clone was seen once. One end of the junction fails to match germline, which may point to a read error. The CDR3 loop is CASSLGQGPSEKLLF. CDR3 nucleotide sequence: TGCGCCAGCAGCCTCGGACAGGGACCGTCGGAAAAACTGCTTTTT. This chain uses TRBV5-1 with TRBJ1-4; 8 bases are a match to TRBD1. This CDR3 spans 15 amino acids. From germline, CDR1 is SGHRS and CDR2 YFSETQ.

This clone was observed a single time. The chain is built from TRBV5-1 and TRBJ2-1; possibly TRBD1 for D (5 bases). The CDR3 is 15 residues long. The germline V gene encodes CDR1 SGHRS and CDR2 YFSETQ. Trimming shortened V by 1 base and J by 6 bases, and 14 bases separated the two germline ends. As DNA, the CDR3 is TGCGCCAGCAGCTTGTTTGGGGCCCTCCTCAATGAGCAGTTCTTC. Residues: CASSLFGALLNEQFF.

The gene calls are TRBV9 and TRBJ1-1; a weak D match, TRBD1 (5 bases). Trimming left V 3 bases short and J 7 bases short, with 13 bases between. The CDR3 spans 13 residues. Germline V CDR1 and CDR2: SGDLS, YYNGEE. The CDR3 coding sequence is TGTGCCAGCAGCGCCGTATGGGGGGGTGAAGCTTTCTTT. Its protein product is CASSAVWGGEAFF.

CDR3 sequence (DNA): TGTGCCAGCAGCTTCACGTCTAACACCGGGGAGCTGTTTTTT. It encodes CASSFTSNTGELFF. V usage is TRBV5-5 and J usage is TRBJ2-2; no definite D call. This CDR3 spans 14 amino acids. Per germline, CDR1 SGHKS and CDR2 YYEKEE (reference sequence). V gave up 2 bases and J gave up 2 bases, with 7 bases separating them.

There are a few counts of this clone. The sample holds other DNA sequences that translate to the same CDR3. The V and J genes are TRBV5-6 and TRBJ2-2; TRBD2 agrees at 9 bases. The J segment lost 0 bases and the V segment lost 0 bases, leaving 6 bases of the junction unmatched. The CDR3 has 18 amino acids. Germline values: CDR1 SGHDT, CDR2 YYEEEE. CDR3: CASSLALAGFANTGELFF. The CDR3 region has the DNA TGTGCCAGCAGCTTGGCTCTAGCGGGGTTCGCGAACACCGGGGAGCTGTTTTTT.

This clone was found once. The CDR3 DNA is TGTGCCAGCACCGATGGGCGGGTCAATCAGCCCCAGCATTTT. Translating gives CASTDGRVNQPQHF. This chain connects TRBV6-1 to TRBJ1-5, with D unclear. Germline V gene data show CDR1 as MNHNS and CDR2 as SASEGT. The length of the CDR3 is 14 residues. V was shortened by 7 bases and J by 3 bases, with 13 bases between the two germline ends.

The chain's CDR3 is CASSRGQGEAFF. The DNA for the CDR3 is TGTGCCAGCAGCAGGGGGCAAGGTGAAGCTTTCTTT. The gene calls are TRBV6-5 and TRBJ1-1, with 8 bases aligning to TRBD1. The length of the CDR3 is 12 residues. The V segment lost 6 bases and the J segment 7 bases; nucleotides outside the gene matches: 4. Per the germline V gene, CDR1 is MNHEY and CDR2 is SVGAGI.

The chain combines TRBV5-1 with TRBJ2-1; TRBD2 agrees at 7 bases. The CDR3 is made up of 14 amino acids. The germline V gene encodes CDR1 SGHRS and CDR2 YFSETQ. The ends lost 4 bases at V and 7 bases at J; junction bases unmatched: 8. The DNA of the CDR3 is TGCGCCAGCAGCCCGGGGGGTGGACGGAATGAGCAGTTCTTC. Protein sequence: CASSPGGGRNEQFF.

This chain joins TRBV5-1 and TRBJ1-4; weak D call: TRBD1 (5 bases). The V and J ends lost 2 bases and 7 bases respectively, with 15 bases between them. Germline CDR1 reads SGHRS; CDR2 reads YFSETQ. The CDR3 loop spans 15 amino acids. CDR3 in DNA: TGCGCCAGCAGCTTTAAGGAGGGGCCATCTGAAAAACTGTTTTTT. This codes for CASSFKEGPSEKLFF.

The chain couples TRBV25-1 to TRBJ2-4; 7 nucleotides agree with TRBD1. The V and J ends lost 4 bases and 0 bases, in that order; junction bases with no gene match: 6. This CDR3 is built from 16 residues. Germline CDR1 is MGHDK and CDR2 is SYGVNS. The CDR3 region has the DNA TGTGCCAGCAGTGGCCGGACAGGAGTAGCCAAAAACATTCAGTACTTC. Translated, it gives CASSGRTGVAKNIQYF.

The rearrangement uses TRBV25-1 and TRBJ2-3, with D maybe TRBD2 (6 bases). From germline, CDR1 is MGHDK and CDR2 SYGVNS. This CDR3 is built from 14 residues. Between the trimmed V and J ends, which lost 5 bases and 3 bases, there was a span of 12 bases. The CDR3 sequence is CASSPWGETDTQYF. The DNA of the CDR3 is TGTGCCAGCAGTCCCTGGGGGGAAACAGATACGCAGTATTTT.

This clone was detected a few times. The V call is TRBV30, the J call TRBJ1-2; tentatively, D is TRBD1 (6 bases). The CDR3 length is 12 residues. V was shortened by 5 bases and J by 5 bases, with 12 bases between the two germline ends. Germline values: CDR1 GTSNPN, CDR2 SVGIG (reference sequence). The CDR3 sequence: CAWGWTEYGYTF. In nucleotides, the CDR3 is TGTGCCTGGGGCTGGACAGAATATGGCTACACCTTC.

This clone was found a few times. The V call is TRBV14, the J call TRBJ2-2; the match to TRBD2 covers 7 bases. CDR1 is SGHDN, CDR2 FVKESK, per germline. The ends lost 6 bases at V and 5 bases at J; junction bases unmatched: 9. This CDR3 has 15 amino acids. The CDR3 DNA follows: TGTGCCAGCAGACAGCGGGGACTTGGGACCGGGGAGCTGTTTTTT. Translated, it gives CASRQRGLGTGELFF.

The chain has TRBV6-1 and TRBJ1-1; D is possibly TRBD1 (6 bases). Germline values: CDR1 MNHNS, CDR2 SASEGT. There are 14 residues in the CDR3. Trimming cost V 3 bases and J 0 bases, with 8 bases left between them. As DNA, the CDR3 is TGTGCCAGCAGTGATGGGGGCGTGAACACTGAAGCTTTCTTT. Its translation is CASSDGGVNTEAFF.